This TCR beta chain came from a study of cytomegalovirus exposure and HLA in healthy donors. Study-wide results and caveats: Apparent HLA restriction characterized most CMV-associated TCR beta chains in a later analysis. In a later analysis, at a false discovery rate of 0.05, 17,000 or so TCR beta sequences were associated with HLA alleles. Earlier analysis looked at TCR beta V segments, and most were productive about 87% or about 30% of the time.

On this clone: Antigen: not known.

The records omit this donor's CMV serostatus. V gave up 0 bases and J gave up 4 bases; unmatched junction bases: 1. CDR3 length: 14 amino acids. Looked up from germline, CDR1 is MNHEY and CDR2 is SMNVEV (reference sequence). The PCR made use of 60 Vbeta and 13 Jbeta primers. Method: immunoSEQ multiplex PCR; TCRdb's copy keeps in-frame clones and lacks some. The repertoire consists of about 94,000 clones, with 81% occurring once and the leading ten covering around 10%. V gene TRBV27 combines with J gene TRBJ2-5; the match to TRBD2 covers 8 bases. Sample: PBMCs. This sequence originates from a human donor in good health. DNA of the CDR3: TGTGCCAGCAGTTTATCCCTAGCGGGAGAGACCCAGTACTTC. It is translated as CASSLSLAGETQYF.